This T cell receptor beta chain was captured by sequencing in a study of vaccination and CD4 T cells after COVID-19. The overall study: Participants were given two doses of BNT162b2 or mRNA-1273 vaccine. Overlapping spike peptides served as the stimulus for the cells. These peptides came from SARS-CoV-2 and from the common cold coronaviruses HCoV-NL63, HCoV-OC43 and HCoV-229E.

Treatment indicated: roughly 11-day PBMC culture with coronavirus spike peptide pools or control peptides (ViraFEST assay). Expansion of antigen-specific T cells with peptide pools by ViraFEST preceded sequencing of TCRs. Peptide pools at roughly 11 ug/ml, together with 10 IU/ml IL-2, were added to cultures of around 2.2 million PBMCs per well. Researchers used the Oncomine TCR Beta short-read assay to sequence DNA from cultured CD4+ T cells. TCRdb re-analysed the PCR reads in MiXCR, keeping a single row per CDR3 protein. Among some 25,000 distinct CDR3 sequences listed, approximately 50% were seen once. A remark on this clonotype: Its antigen is undetermined.

The specimen was CD4+ T cells from blood, cultured in vitro. The source of this sequence is a human donor who had recovered from COVID-19.

The CDR3 spells CASSLDRDTDTQYF. CDR3 coding DNA: TGTGCCAGCAGCTTAGATAGGGACACAGATACGCAGTATTTT. The chain carries TRBV11-3 and TRBJ2-3; unclear D gene. From germline, CDR1 is SGHNT and CDR2 YENEEA. CDR3 size: 14 residues. Trimming removed 0 bases at V and 2 bases at J, with 6 bases between.